Presented here are 7 T cell receptor beta chains from one specimen sequenced in a study of beta chain features in type 1 diabetes. The investigators reverse transcribed all of the isolated RNA, so they sequenced expressed TCRB transcripts. Generated by immunoSEQ multiplex PCR, the TCRdb table keeps only in-frame clones and is missing some. The sample lists about half a million clones; about an eighth were seen once. Specimen: naive CD4+ T cells from blood. These receptors came from a young woman in good health.

Points on this clone: Lacking the conserved final phenylalanine or tryptophan, this CDR3 likely reflects a read error. The J gene is TRBJ2-3, the V gene TRBV7-9; 7 nucleotides match TRBD2. V gave up 5 bases and J gave up 1 base; unmatched junction bases: 6. CDR1 and CDR2 from the germline V gene are SEHNR and FQNEAQ (reference sequence). This CDR3 comprises 15 residues. DNA of the CDR3: TGTGCCAGCAGCCGGAACCTAGCGGGCACAGATACGCAGTATATT. Its translation: CASSRNLAGTDTQYI.

There are a few counts of this clone. This chain uses TRBV15 with TRBJ2-3; 8 positions agree with TRBD1. Germline CDR1 reads LNHNV; CDR2 reads YYDKDF (reference sequence). The CDR3 totals 15 residues. V lost 2 bases and J lost 4; bases outside the gene matches: 5. This chain's CDR3 is CATSRTLTGADTQYF. In DNA form, the CDR3 reads TGTGCCACCAGCAGAACTCTGACAGGGGCAGATACGCAGTATTTT. Drawing the rest from reference TRBV15 and TRBJ2-3, the complete variable domain is DAMVIQNPRYQVTQFGKPVTLSCSQTLNHNVMYWYQQKSSQAPKLLFHYYDKDFNNEADTPDNFQSRRPNTSFCFLDIRSPGLGDTAMYLCATSRTLTGADTQYFGPGTRLTVL.

The J gene is TRBJ2-5, the V gene TRBV7-2; D not certain. Trimming pared 3 bases from V and 9 bases from J, leaving 8 bases between. The CDR3 has 11 amino acids. In germline, CDR1 is SGHTA, CDR2 FQGNSA. The CDR3 DNA sequence: TGTGCCAGCAGCTTCAAGGCGGCCCAGTACTTC. Protein product: CASSFKAAQYF. Combining the CDR3 with reference TRBV7-2 and TRBJ2-5 gives the whole variable domain GAGVSQSPSNKVTEKGKDVELRCDPISGHTALYWYRQSLGQGLEFLIYFQGNSAPDKSGLPSDRFSAERTGGSVSTLTIQRTQQEDSAVYLCASSFKAAQYFGPGTRLLVL.

V and J are TRBV4-1 and TRBJ1-2; possibly TRBD1 for D (6 bases). The ends were cut back, 4 bases at V and 8 bases at J, with 11 bases in the middle. This CDR3 is 12 amino acids long. CDR1 and CDR2 (germline): MGHRA, YSYEKL. This CDR3 reads CASSRRGEGYTF. DNA of the CDR3: TGCGCCAGCAGCCGCAGGGGCGAGGGCTACACCTTC.

Turning to this clone: Distinct nucleotide sequences in the sample also encode this CDR3. This chain joins TRBV5-6 and TRBJ2-4, with a tentative D call TRBD1 (5 bases). The CDR3 covers 17 residues. The V end was cut by 0 bases, the J end by 2 bases, with 15 bases between. Germline V CDR1 and CDR2: SGHDT, YYEEEE. CDR3 region: CASSLAGFTGTKNIQYF. CDR3 in DNA: TGTGCCAGCAGCTTGGCAGGTTTCACAGGAACCAAAAACATTCAGTACTTC.

A few counts support this clone. This chain connects TRBV18 to TRBJ2-1, with 8 positions matching TRBD2. Germline V gene lookup returns CDR1 KGHSH and CDR2 LQKENI. V dropped 6 bases and J dropped 8; count of bases not matched to a gene: 3. The CDR3 spans 12 residues. The CDR3 DNA follows: TGTGCCAGCTCTGGACTAGCTTATGAGCAGTTCTTC. Amino acids: CASSGLAYEQFF. Full variable domain (outside the CDR3, taken from reference TRBV18 and TRBJ2-1): NAGVMQNPRHLVRRRGQEARLRCSPMKGHSHVYWYRQLPEEGLKFMVYLQKENIIDESGMPKERFSAEFPKEGPSILRIQQVVRGDSAAYFCASSGLAYEQFFGPGTRLTVL.

This clone showed up just a few times. The chain combines TRBV7-9 with TRBJ2-7; 8 bases map to TRBD1. The CDR3 spans 14 residues. Trimming at V came to 4 bases and at J to 5 bases, leaving 7 bases not matched to a gene. Germline CDR1 and CDR2: SEHNR and FQNEAQ (reference sequence). CDR3 sequence: CASSSDRGVNEQYV. CDR3 DNA: TGTGCCAGCAGCTCAGACAGGGGTGTGAACGAGCAGTACGTC.